The rows below give T cell receptor beta chains drawn from one sample of a study of blood T cell repertoires in COVID-19. Here immunoSEQ multiplex PCR was the method, and the copy in TCRdb shows in-frame clones only, minus some. This table holds 85,000 to 95,000 clones, roughly nine tenths found once. Sequencing was carried out using peripheral blood. All receptors come from a man aged 60 to 69 with COVID-19, enrolled during active disease. Both conserved end residues are part of each CDR3. A D gene is named only where the DNA matches it firmly. The listing skips clone size in some rows; elsewhere it reads once, few, many or a size class.

CDR3: CASSQGSYNEKLFF; DNA: TGTGCCAGCAGCCAAGGTAGCTATAATGAAAAACTGTTTTTT; D: NA; size: NA; V: TRBV3-1/TRBV3-2; J: TRBJ1-4
CDR3: CATSIGSGTGSSYEQYF; DNA: TGTGCCACCAGCATTGGATCCGGGACAGGGAGCTCCTACGAGCAGTACTTC; D: TRBD1; size: NA; V: TRBV15; J: TRBJ2-7
CDR3: CASSPTSTGQGVTEAFF; DNA: TGTGCCAGCAGCCCTACCTCTACGGGACAGGGAGTAACTGAAGCTTTCTTT; D: TRBD1; size: once; V: TRBV6-2/TRBV6-3; J: TRBJ1-1
CDR3: CAWSSTGRPLSYEQYF; DNA: TGTGCCTGGAGTTCGACAGGCAGACCCCTCTCCTACGAGCAGTACTTC; D: NA; size: NA; V: TRBV30; J: TRBJ2-7
CDR3: CASSPSPPGGTNTEAFF; DNA: TGTGCCAGCAGCCCCTCGCCGCCAGGGGGCACCAACACTGAAGCTTTCTTT; D: TRBD1; size: NA; V: TRBV27; J: TRBJ1-1
CDR3: CASSLHSGTSFLEQFF; DNA: TGTGCCAGCAGCCTACACTCCGGGACTAGCTTTTTGGAGCAGTTCTTC; D: TRBD2; size: NA; V: TRBV7-3; J: TRBJ2-1
CDR3: CSVEGGPISSYEQYF; DNA: TGCAGCGTTGAAGGGGGGCCCATAAGCTCCTACGAGCAGTACTTC; D: NA; size: NA; V: TRBV29-1; J: TRBJ2-7
CDR3: CASSQDRGDYGYTF; DNA: TGTGCCAGCAGCCAGGACAGAGGCGACTATGGCTACACCTTC; D: NA; size: NA; V: TRBV7-8; J: TRBJ1-2
CDR3: CASSFQGPGNSPLHF; DNA: TGTGCCAGCAGCTTTCAGGGCCCCGGGAATTCACCCCTCCACTTT; D: NA; size: NA; V: TRBV3-1/TRBV3-2; J: TRBJ1-6
CDR3: CAWSVPGTGFNEQYF; DNA: TGTGCCTGGAGTGTACCAGGGACAGGGTTTAATGAGCAGTACTTC; D: TRBD1; size: NA; V: TRBV30; J: TRBJ2-7